This TCR beta chain was captured in a study of shared clonotypes between healthy human individuals. The unsorted PBMC sample used ten immunoSEQ deep assay plates. Repertoires were generated with immunoSEQ multiplex PCR, while TCRdb's copy carries only in-frame clones and drops some. Of over 400,000 clones listed, 81% were seen once; the top ten hold 9.5% to 15%. Germline V gene sequence: CDR1 SNHLY, CDR2 FYNNEI. V trimming: 5 bases; J trimming: 1 base; junction bases outside the gene matches: 2. The CDR3 totals 14 residues. Nashville, Tennessee was home to all donors, each a Caucasian adult. The specimen was PBMCs. This clonotype was obtained from a woman aged 40 to 50 in good health. Some clones in this sample may be carry-over from other donors' samples. The J gene is TRBJ2-1, the V gene TRBV2; TRBD2 matches 7 bases. The CDR3 nucleotides are TGTGCCAGCAGTTTACTAGCGTCCTACAATGAGCAGTTCTTC. Its translation: CASSLLASYNEQFF.